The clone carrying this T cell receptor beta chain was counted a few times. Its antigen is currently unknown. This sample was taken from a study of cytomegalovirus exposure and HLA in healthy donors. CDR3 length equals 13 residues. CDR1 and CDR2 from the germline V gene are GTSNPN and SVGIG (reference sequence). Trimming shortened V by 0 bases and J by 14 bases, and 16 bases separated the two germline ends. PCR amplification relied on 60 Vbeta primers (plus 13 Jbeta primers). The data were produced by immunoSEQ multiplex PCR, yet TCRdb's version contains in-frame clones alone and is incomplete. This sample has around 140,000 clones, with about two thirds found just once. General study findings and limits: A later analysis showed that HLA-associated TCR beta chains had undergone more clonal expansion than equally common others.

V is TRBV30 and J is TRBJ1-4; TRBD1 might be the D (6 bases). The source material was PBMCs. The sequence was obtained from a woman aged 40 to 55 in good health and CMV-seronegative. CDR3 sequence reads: CAWSVYGRGHLFF. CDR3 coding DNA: TGTGCCTGGAGTGTATATGGGAGGGGACATCTGTTTTTT.